A single sample is the source of the 32 T cell receptor beta chains below, sequenced in a study of shared clonotypes between healthy human individuals. Repertoires were generated with immunoSEQ multiplex PCR, while TCRdb's copy carries only in-frame clones and drops some. Among 550,000 to 700,000 clones listed, around four fifths were seen once. Sequenced material: memory CD4+ T cells sorted from blood. Specified subset: CD45RA-negative fraction. The receptor source for this set is a woman younger than 45 in good health.

V is TRBV7-9 and J is TRBJ2-7, with D possibly matching TRBD1 (5 bases). The CDR3 spans 15 residues. The germline V gene has CDR1 SEHNR and CDR2 FQNEAQ (reference sequence). Trimming removed 5 bases from V and 1 base from J, with 15 bases in between. The CDR3 is CASSIGQPKSYEQYF. The CDR3 DNA is TGTGCCAGCAGCATTGGACAACCGAAATCCTACGAGCAGTACTTC.

The gene calls are TRBV5-1 and TRBJ1-1; the D is unclear. The ends were cut back, 1 base at V and 4 bases at J, with 11 bases in the middle. Germline V lookup: CDR1 SGHRS, CDR2 YFSETQ. The CDR3 runs 14 residues. The CDR3 loop is CASSLKSGSTEAFF. The CDR3 DNA reads TGCGCCAGCAGCTTGAAATCCGGGAGCACTGAAGCTTTCTTT.

This chain joins TRBV5-1 and TRBJ2-6, with unresolved D. The V gene's germline CDR1 is SGHRS and CDR2 YFSETQ. The CDR3 length is 16 residues. Trimming removed 5 bases from V and 1 base from J, with 13 bases in between. The CDR3 coding sequence is TGCGCCAGCAGTTCCGCGGCCGGGTCTGGGGCCAACGTCCTGACTTTC. Translating gives CASSSAAGSGANVLTF.

The rearrangement uses TRBV4-1 and TRBJ2-1; TRBD2 might be the D (6 bases). The CDR3 runs to 15 residues. With 4 bases removed from V and 3 bases from J, the gap between germline ends came to 13 bases. Germline V gene data show CDR1 as MGHRA and CDR2 as YSYEKL. DNA for the CDR3: TGCGCCAGCAGCCGTGTGGGGGGAAACTACAATGAGCAGTTCTTC. As protein: CASSRVGGNYNEQFF.

This sequence joins TRBV10-1 and TRBJ2-3; 8 bases align to TRBD1. The V gene end was trimmed by 6 bases and the J gene end by 2 bases; junction bases not matched to a gene: 4. In germline, CDR1 is WNHNN, CDR2 SYGVQD (reference sequence). This CDR3 spans 14 amino acids. CDR3 residues: CASSGDRNTDTQYF. The CDR3 nucleotides are TGCGCCAGCAGCGGGGACAGGAACACAGATACGCAGTATTTT.

With regard to this clone: The sample holds other DNA sequences that translate to the same CDR3. The rearrangement links TRBV6-6 to TRBJ2-6; D is unclear. Trimming shortened V by 6 bases and J by 1 base, and 4 bases separated the two germline ends. CDR3 length: 13 residues. Germline CDR1 reads MNHNY; CDR2 reads SVGAGI (reference sequence). The chain's CDR3 is CASSRSGANVLTF. Here the CDR3 DNA reads TGTGCCAGCAGCCGGTCTGGGGCCAACGTCCTGACTTTC.

The CDR3 coding sequence is TGTGCCAGCAGGCCACAACCGGGACAGGGTACGCCTGAGCAGTTCTTC. Its translation: CASRPQPGQGTPEQFF. The chain couples TRBV28 to TRBJ2-1; the match to TRBD1 covers 9 bases. Looked up from germline, CDR1 is MDHEN and CDR2 is SYDVKM. This CDR3 has 16 amino acids. The ends lost 6 bases at V and 9 bases at J; junction bases unmatched: 15.

The chain has TRBV7-8 and TRBJ2-7; 8 bases map to TRBD2. The CDR3 contains 19 residues. CDR1 and CDR2 (germline): SGHVS, FQNEAQ. V lost 9 bases to trimming and J lost 3 bases; unmatched junction nucleotides: 25. CDR3 loop: CARGKCGRKVLLLDYEQYF. The CDR3 nucleotides read TGTGCCAGGGGGAAGTGCGGGAGGAAGGTGCTACTTTTGGACTACGAGCAGTACTTC.

This chain uses TRBV18 with TRBJ2-7; tentative D call: TRBD1 (6 bases). Trimming stripped 2 bases from V and 6 bases from J, with 17 bases between. The CDR3 consists of 15 residues. In germline, CDR1 is KGHSH, CDR2 LQKENI. In nucleotides, the CDR3 is TGTGCCAGCTCACCAGTACTTCAGGGGATCGGCGAGCAGTACTTC. Its translation: CASSPVLQGIGEQYF.

The chain recombines TRBV5-1 with TRBJ2-7; D is undetermined. V shed 4 bases and J shed 2 bases, with 10 bases lying between them. Germline V lookup: CDR1 SGHRS, CDR2 YFSETQ. The CDR3 covers 13 residues. DNA for the CDR3: TGCGCCAGCAGCGAGACTTTTCCCTACGAGCAGTACTTC. Amino acid sequence: CASSETFPYEQYF.

This clone has a single count. The V call is TRBV2, the J call TRBJ1-1; the D is unclear. V was clipped by 5 bases and J by 3 bases, with 10 bases between them. The CDR3 covers 13 residues. The germline gives CDR1 SNHLY, CDR2 FYNNEI. The CDR3 region has the DNA TGTGCCAGCAGTACCCACCAGTACACTGAAGCTTTCTTT. This sequence encodes CASSTHQYTEAFF.

This clone was counted a single time. V is TRBV11-2 and J is TRBJ2-7; D is uncertain. This CDR3 is built from 14 residues. CDR1 is SGHAT and CDR2 is FQNNGV in the germline V gene. V was clipped by 3 bases and J by 3 bases, with 12 bases between them. This chain's CDR3 is CASSFGIQIYEQYF. The CDR3 DNA follows: TGTGCCAGCAGCTTTGGGATCCAAATCTACGAGCAGTACTTC.

The chain is built from TRBV7-6 and TRBJ2-2; 9 bases align to TRBD2. V was pared by 1 base and J by 4 bases, with 7 bases of the junction left unmatched. CDR3 size: 17 residues. CDR1 is SGHVS, CDR2 FNYEAQ, per germline. CDR3 sequence reads: CASSLDRREGLTGELFF. The CDR3, as DNA: TGTGCCAGCAGCTTAGATAGGCGGGAGGGCCTCACCGGGGAGCTGTTTTTT.

The rearrangement uses TRBV6-6 and TRBJ2-7; D is possibly TRBD2 (6 bases). With 6 bases removed from V and 7 bases from J, the gap between germline ends came to 16 bases. Germline CDR1 and CDR2: MNHNY and SVGAGI (reference sequence). This CDR3 comprises 13 residues. Written as DNA, the CDR3 is TGTGCCAGCAGCCGGACGACTAGTTCGGAGCAGTACTTC. This encodes CASSRTTSSEQYF.

This clone was observed a few times. The rearrangement links TRBV27 to TRBJ2-3, with no clear D. Looked up from germline, CDR1 is MNHEY and CDR2 is SMNVEV (reference sequence). CDR3 length: 15 amino acids. Deletions cut 4 bases from V and 2 bases from J, with 13 bases between. The CDR3 reads CASSSNYRNTDTQYF. Written as DNA, the CDR3 is TGTGCCAGCAGTTCCAACTACAGAAACACAGATACGCAGTATTTT.

J is TRBJ2-3 and V is TRBV29-1; no clear D gene. Germline V gene sequence: CDR1 SQVTM, CDR2 ANQGSEA. The CDR3 spans 12 residues. V was pared by 5 bases and J by 2 bases, with 8 bases between. The CDR3 region has the DNA TGCAGCGTTATCGAGAACACAGATACGCAGTATTTT. Its protein is CSVIENTDTQYF.

This clone was seen only a few times. The J gene is TRBJ1-1, the V gene TRBV7-6, with TRBD1 matching over 7 bases. After removal of 5 bases from V and 1 base from J, the junction contained 4 bases not matched to a gene. Germline CDR1 and CDR2: SGHVS and FNYEAQ. This CDR3 is 14 amino acids long. CDR3 coding DNA: TGTGCCAGCAGCCCCCGACAGGGGAACACTGAAGCTTTCTTT. Translation: CASSPRQGNTEAFF.

In its sample, this clone was seen a few times. The V and J genes are TRBV29-1 and TRBJ2-5, with D possibly being TRBD1 or TRBD2 (5 bases each). Trimming took 3 bases from V and 5 from J, leaving 16 bases between them. The CDR3 is 14 amino acids. The germline gives CDR1 SQVTM, CDR2 ANQGSEA. This chain's CDR3 is CSVEPGTSVETQYF. As DNA, the CDR3 is TGCAGCGTTGAGCCCGGGACGTCCGTGGAGACCCAGTACTTC.

This chain connects TRBV9 to TRBJ2-2, with 9 positions matching TRBD2. The CDR3 runs to 17 residues. The V gene's germline CDR1 is SGDLS and CDR2 YYNGEE. V dropped 0 bases and J dropped 2; count of bases not matched to a gene: 5. DNA for the CDR3: TGTGCCAGCAGCGTAGTTTCGACTAGCGGAAACACCGGGGAGCTGTTTTTT. This translates into CASSVVSTSGNTGELFF.

A few counts support this clone. The chain joins TRBV2 to TRBJ2-3; D is unresolved. The germline V gene encodes CDR1 SNHLY and CDR2 FYNNEI. Trimming left V 8 bases short and J 6 bases short, with 15 bases between. CDR3 length: 13 amino acids. CDR3 DNA: TGTGCCAGCGGCCTCCTTAGTTTGGATACGCAGTATTTT. This translates into CASGLLSLDTQYF.

This clone showed up just a few times. The CDR3 DNA reads TGTGCCAGCAGTTCCCGACCGGGACTAGCGGGCACAGATACGCAGTATTTT. It is translated as CASSSRPGLAGTDTQYF. The chain carries TRBV7-7 and TRBJ2-3; 11 nucleotides agree with TRBD2. The CDR3 contains 17 residues. The J segment lost 1 base and the V segment lost 6 bases, leaving 9 bases of the junction unmatched. The germline V gene has CDR1 SSHAT and CDR2 FNYEAQ (reference sequence).

V gene TRBV6-6 combines with J gene TRBJ2-3, with unresolved D. There are 12 residues in the CDR3. Germline assignment: CDR1 MNHNY and CDR2 SVGAGI (reference sequence). The V gene lost 10 bases and the J gene lost 0 bases, with 8 bases spanning the gap. CDR3 sequence (DNA): TGTGCCACCTCAATCAGCACAGATACGCAGTATTTT. Its protein is CATSISTDTQYF.

As for this clone: Just one base apart from a much larger clone, this may be a read error. The chain employs TRBV29-1 and TRBJ2-7; TRBD1 agrees at 8 bases. The CDR3 consists of 14 residues. J gave up 5 bases and V 4 bases, and 10 bases lay outside the gene matches. Per the germline V gene, CDR1 is SQVTM and CDR2 is ANQGSEA. CDR3 region: CSVAGWSGGNEQYF. The DNA of the CDR3 is TGCAGCGTTGCTGGGTGGTCAGGGGGCAACGAGCAGTACTTC.

The count of this clone is one. The chain employs TRBV6-4 and TRBJ1-5; 10 bases map to TRBD1. This CDR3 region has 17 residues. Trimming took 7 bases from V and 9 from J; bases not matched to a gene: 18. Germline CDR1 is MRHNA and CDR2 is SNTAGT. Here the CDR3 DNA reads TGTGCCAGCAAAACCGCCCGGGGGGACAGGGGCTGTTGGCCCCAGCATTTT. Its translation is CASKTARGDRGCWPQHF.

The chain joins TRBV5-1 to TRBJ1-2, with D possibly TRBD1 on 6 matching bases. Germline-derived CDR1 and CDR2 are SGHRS and YFSETQ. The CDR3 runs 14 residues. The V gene lost 4 bases and the J gene lost 0 bases, with 10 bases spanning the gap. The CDR3 loop reads CASSPRTANYGYTF. DNA for the CDR3: TGCGCCAGCAGCCCCCGGACAGCTAACTATGGCTACACCTTC.

This chain connects TRBV10-3 to TRBJ2-7; D possibly matches TRBD1 or TRBD2 (5 bases each). V was shortened by 10 bases and J by 1 base, with 11 bases between the two germline ends. The CDR3 runs to 12 residues. Germline V gene lookup returns CDR1 ENHRY and CDR2 SYGVKD. The CDR3 here is CATSGTSYEQYF. CDR3 coding DNA: TGTGCCACCTCCGGGACGTCCTACGAGCAGTACTTC.

Of note for this clone: Additional DNA sequences in this sample encode the identical CDR3. V gene TRBV6-5 combines with J gene TRBJ1-1; no firm D call. CDR1 is MNHEY and CDR2 is SVGAGI in the germline V gene. Trimming took 5 bases from V and 1 from J, leaving 11 bases between them. CDR3 length: 14 amino acids. CDR3 amino acids: CASSPRTGNTEAFF. CDR3 DNA sequence: TGTGCCAGCAGTCCAAGGACGGGGAACACTGAAGCTTTCTTT.

The chain is built from TRBV2 and TRBJ1-1, with TRBD1 identical over 8 bases. This CDR3 has 14 amino acids. V gave up 8 bases and J gave up 1 base; unmatched junction bases: 6. From germline, CDR1 is SNHLY and CDR2 FYNNEI. CDR3 nucleotides: TGTGCCAGCTATTGGACAGGGACGAACACTGAAGCTTTCTTT. Amino acid sequence: CASYWTGTNTEAFF. The full variable domain, rest sourced from reference TRBV2 and TRBJ1-1, is EPEVTQTPSHQVTQMGQEVILRCVPISNHLYFYWYRQILGQKVEFLVSFYNNEISEKSEIFDDQFSVERPDGSNFTLKIRSTKLEDSAMYFCASYWTGTNTEAFFGQGTRLTVV.

J is TRBJ1-1 and V is TRBV19, with D possibly TRBD1 on 5 matching bases. V lost 5 bases and J lost 0, with 16 bases in between. The germline gives CDR1 LNHDA, CDR2 SQIVND (reference sequence). This CDR3 region has 16 residues. CDR3: CASSARTSFMNTEAFF. In DNA, the CDR3 is TGTGCCAGTAGTGCTAGGACAAGCTTTATGAACACTGAAGCTTTCTTT.

J is TRBJ1-2 and V is TRBV5-5, with D possibly TRBD1 on 5 matching bases. Trimming cost V 0 bases and J 6 bases, with 18 bases left between them. CDR1 and CDR2 (germline): SGHKS, YYEKEE (reference sequence). The CDR3 runs 16 residues. Written as DNA, the CDR3 is TGTGCCAGCAGCTTGGAGATCAAGGGGCAAATGGATGGCTACACCTTC. It is translated as CASSLEIKGQMDGYTF.

This clone was seen just once. DNA of the CDR3: TGCGCCAGCAGCTTGGACGGGAGAGGGACCTACGAGCAGTACTTC. Translation: CASSLDGRGTYEQYF. The rearrangement joins TRBV5-1 to TRBJ2-7; perhaps TRBD2 as D (6 bases). The CDR3 extends over 15 amino acids. Per the germline V gene, CDR1 is SGHRS and CDR2 is YFSETQ. The V end lost 0 bases, the J end lost 2 bases, and 12 bases lay between the germline ends.

The chain carries TRBV7-7 and TRBJ2-3; D is unresolved. This CDR3 has 17 residues. Germline V CDR1 and CDR2: SSHAT, FNYEAQ (reference sequence). The ends were cut back, 5 bases at V and 3 bases at J, with 21 bases in the middle. CDR3 nucleotide sequence: TGTGCCAGCAGCCGCCTTCCCCCCGTTGGGCGGACAGATACGCAGTATTTT. Protein product: CASSRLPPVGRTDTQYF.